This TCR beta chain was documented in a study of human T cells and chemical hapten exposure. MiXCR, applied by TCRdb to the RACE reads, yields one record per CDR3 protein. The table has more than 75,000 distinct CDR3 sequences, around 9.6% seen once. Study-wide results and caveats: Among expanded TCRs, significantly more large CDR3 similarity clusters formed than among controls.

This CDR3 comprises 15 residues. The V gene lost 2 bases and the J gene lost 8 bases, with 17 bases spanning the gap. CDR1 is SNHLY and CDR2 is FYNNEI in the germline V gene. This clonotype appeared many times. The antigen is unknown. Indicated time point: pre-sensitization, week 0. Sample treatment: therapeutic diphenylcyclopropenone sensitization with weekly scalp DPC. The receptor was derived from a woman in her thirties or forties with alopecia areata. Some clones in this sample may be carry-over from other donors' samples. This sample comprised whole blood, obtained in connection with sensitization to the hapten diphenylcyclopropenone (DPC). The rearrangement joins TRBV2 to TRBJ2-3; possibly TRBD2 for D (8 bases). This chain's CDR3 is CASSESGGGEITQYF. The CDR3 region has the DNA TGTGCCAGCAGTGAATCGGGAGGGGGCGAAATTACGCAGTATTTT.